A single sample is the source of the 10 T cell receptor beta chains below, sequenced in a study of T-cell memory formation after mild COVID-19. TCRdb recomputed calls from the 5' RACE reads with MiXCR, one row per CDR3 protein. The repertoire has around 450,000 distinct CDR3 sequences, around 18% of them found once; the top ten carry 7.5% to 9.5%. The sequencing input was PBMCs or a T cell subset sorted from them (not recorded which). Receptors originate from an adult woman who had mild COVID-19 (a few samples of this study predate the infection). Cell type and time point are not known.

The CDR3 reads CASRDSLTHYGYTF. For the CDR3, the DNA is TGTGCCAGCAGGGACAGCCTGACCCACTATGGCTACACCTTC. This chain uses TRBV6-6 with TRBJ1-2, with D tentatively TRBD1 (6 bases). V was shortened by 6 bases and J by 3 bases, with 14 bases between the two germline ends. The CDR3 consists of 14 residues. Germline V lookup: CDR1 MNHNY, CDR2 SVGAGI (reference sequence).

The CDR3 DNA sequence: TGTGCCAGCAGCCCGCTATCGGGCCAGGCTACCTACGAGCAGTACTTC. As protein: CASSPLSGQATYEQYF. The chain is built from TRBV16 and TRBJ2-7; D remains unclear. Per the germline V gene, CDR1 is KGHSY and CDR2 is FQNENV. The V end was cut by 4 bases, the J end by 2 bases, with 18 bases between. The CDR3 is 16 residues long.

This clonotype was seen only a few times. The gene calls are TRBV6-5 and TRBJ2-7, with TRBD1 as a possible D gene (6 bases). V lost 3 bases to trimming and J lost 6 bases, with 12 bases between them. Germline values: CDR1 MNHEY, CDR2 SVGAGI. The CDR3 has 13 residues. As DNA, the CDR3 is TGTGCCAGCAGTTATGCAGGGGTGGGCGAGCAGTACTTC. Protein product: CASSYAGVGEQYF.

The chain joins TRBV6-5 to TRBJ1-2, with a weak D call TRBD1 (5 bases). The CDR3 covers 15 residues. V lost 6 bases and J 4 bases, leaving 18 bases between the germline ends. From germline, CDR1 is MNHEY and CDR2 SVGAGI. In nucleotides, the CDR3 is TGTGCCAGCAGCATTAACCCCTGGGGGGGCTATGGCTACACCTTC. This sequence encodes CASSINPWGGYGYTF.

This chain connects TRBV6-1 to TRBJ1-5; 9 bases line up with TRBD1. Trimming at V came to 1 base and at J to 4 bases, leaving 5 bases not matched to a gene. CDR3 size: 16 residues. Germline V gene sequence: CDR1 MNHNS, CDR2 SASEGT. The CDR3 reads CASSEGPQGANQPQHF. The CDR3 DNA reads as TGTGCCAGCAGTGAAGGCCCACAGGGGGCAAATCAGCCCCAGCATTTT.

This clonotype was observed a few times. The chain combines TRBV3-1 with TRBJ1-5; D not resolved. CDR1 is LGHDT, CDR2 YNNKEL, per germline (reference sequence). Trimming took off 0 bases at V and 5 bases at J, with 5 bases between the two ends. This CDR3 is built from 13 residues. CDR3 residues: CASSQDLHQPQHF. In DNA, the CDR3 is TGTGCCAGCAGCCAAGATCTCCATCAGCCCCAGCATTTT. The complete variable domain, with remaining parts taken from reference TRBV3-1 and TRBJ1-5, reads DTAVSQTPKYLVTQMGNDKSIKCEQNLGHDTMYWYKQDSKKFLKIMFSYNNKELIINETVPNRFSPKSPDKAHLNLHINSLELGDSAVYFCASSQDLHQPQHFGDGTRLSIL.

The table lists this clonotype with a few counts. The chain has TRBV18 and TRBJ2-5, with D unresolved. The V end lost 0 bases, the J end lost 4 bases, and 3 bases lay between the germline ends. This CDR3 has 12 amino acids. Germline lookup yields CDR1 KGHSH and CDR2 LQKENI. Written as DNA, the CDR3 is TGTGCCAGCTCACCACCGCGAGAGACCCAGTACTTC. Amino acid sequence: CASSPPRETQYF.

This clonotype was seen repeatedly, ten times or more. The rearrangement joins TRBV7-2 to TRBJ2-7; D perhaps matches TRBD2 (6 bases). Trimming took 1 base from V and 2 from J, leaving 12 bases between them. The germline gives CDR1 SGHTA, CDR2 FQGNSA. The CDR3 contains 15 residues. The DNA for the CDR3 is TGTGCCAGCAGCTTAGAGGCGGGATCAACCTACGAGCAGTACTTC. Residues: CASSLEAGSTYEQYF.

Ten or more counts support this clonotype. V is TRBV7-3 and J is TRBJ2-1, with 9 bases aligning to TRBD1. In germline, CDR1 is SGHTA, CDR2 FQGTGA. The V segment lost 6 bases and the J segment 1 base; nucleotides outside the gene matches: 4. The CDR3 runs 15 residues. CDR3: CASRGGQGSYNEQFF. CDR3 in DNA: TGTGCCAGCAGGGGCGGACAGGGGTCCTACAATGAGCAGTTCTTC.

This clonotype was observed a handful of times. This sequence joins TRBV28 and TRBJ1-3; D is ambiguous. Trimming took 0 bases from V and 0 from J, leaving 3 bases between them. Germline-derived CDR1 and CDR2 are MDHEN and SYDVKM. This CDR3 is built from 14 residues. The CDR3 DNA reads as TGTGCCAGCAGTTTATGGAGCTCTGGAAACACCATATATTTT. This codes for CASSLWSSGNTIYF.